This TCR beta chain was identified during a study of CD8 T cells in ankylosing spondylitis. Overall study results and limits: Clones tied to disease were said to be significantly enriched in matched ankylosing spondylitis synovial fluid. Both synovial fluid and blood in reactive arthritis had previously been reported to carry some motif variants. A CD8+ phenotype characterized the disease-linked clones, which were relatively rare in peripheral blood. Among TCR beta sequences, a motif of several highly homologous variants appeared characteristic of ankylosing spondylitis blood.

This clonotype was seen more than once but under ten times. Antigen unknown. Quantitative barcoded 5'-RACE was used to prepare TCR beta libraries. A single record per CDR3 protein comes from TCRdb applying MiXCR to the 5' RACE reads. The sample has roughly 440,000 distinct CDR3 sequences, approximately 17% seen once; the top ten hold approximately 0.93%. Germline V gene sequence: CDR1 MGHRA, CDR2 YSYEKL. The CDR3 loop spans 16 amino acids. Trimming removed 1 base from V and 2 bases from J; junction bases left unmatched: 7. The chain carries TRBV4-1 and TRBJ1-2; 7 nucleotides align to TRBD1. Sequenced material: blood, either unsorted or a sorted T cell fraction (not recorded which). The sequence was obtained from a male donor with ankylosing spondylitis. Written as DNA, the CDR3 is TGCGCCAGCAGCCAAGCCCGGACAGGACCCAACTATGGCTACACCTTC. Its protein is CASSQARTGPNYGYTF.